Listed below are T cell receptor beta chains from one sample, sequenced in a study of OX40 agonist ivuxolimab in advanced cancers. Clones were read by immunoSEQ multiplex PCR, and TCRdb kept only the in-frame ones, dropping some. This table has 45,000 to 65,000 clones, under 85% appearing once. Sequenced material: CD4+ or CD8+ T cells sorted from blood, taken in a trial of the OX40 agonist ivuxolimab. These receptors all stem from an adult with an advanced solid tumor such as melanoma, head and neck, liver or kidney cancer. Both conserved end residues are part of each CDR3. Fields, in order: clone size, J gene, D gene, V gene, CDR3 protein, CDR3 DNA. The D gene is left open where the match is weak. Only some rows state a clone size, as once, few, many or a class for expanded clones.

clone size: -
J gene: TRBJ2-7
D gene: -
V gene: TRBV21-1
CDR3 protein: CASSKIWNRSSSYEQYF
CDR3 DNA: TGTGCCAGCAGCAAAATTTGGAACAGGTCAAGCTCCTACGAGCAGTACTTC

clone size: -
J gene: TRBJ1-6
D gene: TRBD1
V gene: TRBV6-6
CDR3 protein: CASSARTGVGSPLHF
CDR3 DNA: TGTGCCAGCAGTGCACGGACAGGGGTCGGTTCACCCCTCCACTTT

clone size: once
J gene: TRBJ1-2
D gene: -
V gene: TRBV10-3
CDR3 protein: CAISDPPGSFFGYTF
CDR3 DNA: TGTGCCATCAGTGACCCGCCGGGATCTTTTTTTGGCTACACCTTC

clone size: -
J gene: TRBJ2-3
D gene: -
V gene: TRBV7-9
CDR3 protein: CASSLQVGVTDTQYF
CDR3 DNA: TGTGCCAGCAGCTTACAGGTGGGAGTCACAGATACGCAGTATTTT

clone size: -
J gene: TRBJ2-1
D gene: -
V gene: TRBV29-1
CDR3 protein: CSVLLAPNEQFF
CDR3 DNA: TGCAGCGTTTTGCTAGCGCCCAATGAGCAGTTCTTC

clone size: once
J gene: TRBJ1-2
D gene: TRBD1
V gene: TRBV18
CDR3 protein: CASSPDRASNYGYTF
CDR3 DNA: TGTGCCAGCTCACCGGACAGGGCGTCCAACTATGGCTACACCTTC

clone size: -
J gene: TRBJ2-7
D gene: -
V gene: TRBV10-2
CDR3 protein: CASSDQGGKTYEQYF
CDR3 DNA: TGCGCCAGCAGTGACCAGGGTGGAAAAACCTACGAGCAGTACTTC

clone size: -
J gene: TRBJ2-1
D gene: -
V gene: TRBV25-1
CDR3 protein: CASSEWVEQFF
CDR3 DNA: TGTGCCAGCAGTGAATGGGTTGAGCAGTTCTTC

clone size: -
J gene: TRBJ1-6
D gene: TRBD1
V gene: TRBV5-4
CDR3 protein: CASSGGQGIRSPLHF
CDR3 DNA: TGTGCCAGCAGCGGGGGACAGGGGATTCGTTCACCCCTCCACTTT

clone size: few
J gene: TRBJ1-1
D gene: TRBD1
V gene: TRBV2
CDR3 protein: CASSGDSNTEAFF
CDR3 DNA: TGTGCCAGCAGTGGGGACAGTAACACTGAAGCTTTCTTT

clone size: once
J gene: TRBJ1-5
D gene: -
V gene: TRBV18
CDR3 protein: CASSPREGSNQPQHF
CDR3 DNA: TGTGCCAGCTCACCAAGAGAAGGTAGCAATCAGCCCCAGCATTTT

clone size: -
J gene: TRBJ1-2
D gene: -
V gene: TRBV2
CDR3 protein: CVSRAESRDYGYTF
CDR3 DNA: TGTGTCAGCAGGGCCGAGTCCCGGGACTATGGCTACACCTTC

clone size: -
J gene: TRBJ2-2
D gene: -
V gene: TRBV19
CDR3 protein: CASRLGMNTGELFF
CDR3 DNA: TGTGCCAGTCGACTGGGGATGAACACCGGGGAGCTGTTTTTT

clone size: -
J gene: TRBJ1-2
D gene: -
V gene: TRBV18
CDR3 protein: CASPPPTTGRYGYTF
CDR3 DNA: TGTGCCAGCCCACCACCAACTACAGGGAGGTATGGCTACACCTTC

clone size: -
J gene: TRBJ2-5
D gene: TRBD1
V gene: TRBV7-2
CDR3 protein: CASSSEDRDQETQYF
CDR3 DNA: TGTGCCAGCAGCTCCGAGGACAGGGACCAAGAGACCCAGTACTTC

clone size: -
J gene: TRBJ1-1
D gene: TRBD1
V gene: TRBV27
CDR3 protein: CASSWGDRVGTEAFF
CDR3 DNA: TGTGCCAGCAGTTGGGGCGACAGGGTTGGTACTGAAGCTTTCTTT